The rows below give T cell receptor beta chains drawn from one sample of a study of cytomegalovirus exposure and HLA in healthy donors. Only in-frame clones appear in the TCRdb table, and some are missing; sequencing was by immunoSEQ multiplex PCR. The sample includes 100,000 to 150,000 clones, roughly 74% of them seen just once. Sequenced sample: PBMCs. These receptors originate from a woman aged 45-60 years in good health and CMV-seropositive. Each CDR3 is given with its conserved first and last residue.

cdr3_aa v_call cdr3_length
CASSQGRAGSDEAFF TRBV4-1 15
CASSSSFSGTGANVLTF TRBV5-1 17
CASSQHSGSEQYF TRBV4-1 13
CASSLQGTGANVLTF TRBV13 15
CASRPGGGTDTQYF TRBV7-2 14
CASSVGHLYEQYF TRBV19 13
CASSPSDRPNQPQHF TRBV4-3 15
CASRTGVREQYF TRBV25-1 12
CASSGGTSGSDTQYF TRBV5-5 15
CASSEDPTATTGELFF TRBV2 16
CASSLSTVFSNTEAFF TRBV7-2 16
CASTPRAGTPVYEQYF TRBV4-2 16
CASSTTGNRGYTF TRBV11-2 13
CASSVAASGGGETQYF TRBV9 16
CASSPTSGGPNTGELFF TRBV4-3 17
CSGGEGNQPQHF TRBV29-1 12
CASSETGGTEAFF TRBV19 13
CASSEGGQGALYEQYF TRBV25-1 16
CASSYSIQGAGELFF TRBV6-5 15